This T cell receptor beta chain was sequenced during a study of shared clonotypes between healthy human individuals. Overall study: Each donor's CD8 memory used one plate, CD8 naive two, each CD4 subset three. Broader study findings: Genetic and exposure-history diversity was limited by the small donor number. Of the naive CD4 clonotypes, approximately 5% were shared across several donors.

The CDR3 contains 16 residues. V lost 0 bases and J lost 1; bases outside the gene matches: 6. CDR1 is SGHNT, CDR2 YYREEE, per germline (reference sequence). This clone was seen once. The antigen remains unidentified. The assay was immunoSEQ multiplex PCR, and TCRdb's table has in-frame clones only and misses some. The data contain over a million clones, less than 99% of them singletons. Specimen: naive CD4+ T cells sorted from blood. The subset is: CD45RA+ positively selected. The sequence derives from a man aged 25 to 45 in good health. V gene TRBV5-4 combines with J gene TRBJ1-2, with 7 bases identical to TRBD1. CDR3 nucleotides: TGTGCCAGCAGCTTGGGCTGGACAGGCAATAACTATGGCTACACCTTC. This encodes CASSLGWTGNNYGYTF.